This T cell receptor (beta chain) is from a study of T cells in Graves' hyperthyroidism and ophthalmopathy. TCR beta CDR3 regions were amplified from RNA transcripts. HTBI primers drove first-round RT-PCR of the TCR CDR3. MiXCR was run by TCRdb on the multiplex PCR reads, yielding one entry per CDR3 protein. The table shows some 600,000 distinct CDR3 sequences, with around 42% occurring only once. V lost 4 bases and J lost 0, with 16 bases in between. Germline loops: CDR1 KGHSY, CDR2 FQNENV. The CDR3 runs 16 residues. Sequenced sample: peripheral blood or thyroid tissue (not recorded which). The receptor was derived from a woman aged 18 to 35 with Graves' hyperthyroidism. This rearrangement joins TRBV16 to TRBJ2-7; either TRBD1 or TRBD2 may fit D (7 bases each). Written as DNA, the CDR3 is TGTGCCAGCAGCCCCGAGGGGGAGGGGGCCTCCTACGAGCAGTACTTC. It codes for CASSPEGEGASYEQYF.